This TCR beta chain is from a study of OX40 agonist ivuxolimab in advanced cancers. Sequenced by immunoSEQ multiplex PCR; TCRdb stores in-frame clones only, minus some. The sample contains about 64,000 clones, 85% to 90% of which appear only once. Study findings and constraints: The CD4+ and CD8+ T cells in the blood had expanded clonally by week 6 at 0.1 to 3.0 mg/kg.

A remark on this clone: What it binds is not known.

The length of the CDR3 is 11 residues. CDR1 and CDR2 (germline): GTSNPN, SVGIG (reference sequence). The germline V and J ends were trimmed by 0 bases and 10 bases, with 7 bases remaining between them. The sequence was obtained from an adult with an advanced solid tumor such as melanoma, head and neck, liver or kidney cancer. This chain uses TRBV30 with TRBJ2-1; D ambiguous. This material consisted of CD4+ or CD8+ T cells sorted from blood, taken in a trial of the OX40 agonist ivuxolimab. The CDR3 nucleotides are TGTGCCTGGAGTGTCTCTCCAGAGCAGTTCTTC. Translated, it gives CAWSVSPEQFF. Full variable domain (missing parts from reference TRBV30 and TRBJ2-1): SQTIHQWPATLVQPVGSPLSLECTVEGTSNPNLYWYRQAAGRGLQLLFYSVGIGQISSEVPQNLSASRPQDRQFILSSKKLLLSDSGFYLCAWSVSPEQFFGPGTRLTVL.